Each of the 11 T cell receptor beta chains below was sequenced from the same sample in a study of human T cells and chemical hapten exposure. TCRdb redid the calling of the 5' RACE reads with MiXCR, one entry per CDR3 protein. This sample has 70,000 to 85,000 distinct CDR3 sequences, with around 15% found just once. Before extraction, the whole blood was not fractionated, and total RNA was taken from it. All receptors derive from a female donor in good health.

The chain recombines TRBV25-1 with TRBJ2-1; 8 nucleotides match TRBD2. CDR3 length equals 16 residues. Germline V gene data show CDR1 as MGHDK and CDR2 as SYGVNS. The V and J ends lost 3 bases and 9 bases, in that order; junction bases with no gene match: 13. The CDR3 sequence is CASSESTGGPAGEQFF. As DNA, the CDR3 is TGTGCCAGCAGTGAGTCTACGGGAGGGCCGGCGGGTGAGCAGTTCTTC.

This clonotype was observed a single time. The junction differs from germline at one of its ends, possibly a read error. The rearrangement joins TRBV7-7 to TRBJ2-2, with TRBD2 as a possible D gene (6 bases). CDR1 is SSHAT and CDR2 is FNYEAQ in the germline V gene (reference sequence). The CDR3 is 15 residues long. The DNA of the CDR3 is TGTGCTAGCAGCCCGGGTAGCGGGAACACCGGGGAGCTGTTTTTT. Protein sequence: CASSPGSGNTGELFF.

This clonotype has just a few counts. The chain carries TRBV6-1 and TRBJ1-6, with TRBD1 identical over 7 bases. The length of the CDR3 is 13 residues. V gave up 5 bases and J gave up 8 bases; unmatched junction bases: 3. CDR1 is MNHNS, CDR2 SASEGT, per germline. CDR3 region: CASSLDRDSPLHF. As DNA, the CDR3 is TGTGCCAGCAGTCTCGACAGGGATTCACCCCTCCACTTT.

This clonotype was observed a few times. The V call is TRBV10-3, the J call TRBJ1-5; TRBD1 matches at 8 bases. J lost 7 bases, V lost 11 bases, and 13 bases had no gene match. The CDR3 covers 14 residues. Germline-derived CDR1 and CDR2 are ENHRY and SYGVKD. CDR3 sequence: CAAWTGTGHQPQHF. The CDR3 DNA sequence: TGTGCCGCTTGGACAGGGACGGGACACCAGCCCCAGCATTTT.

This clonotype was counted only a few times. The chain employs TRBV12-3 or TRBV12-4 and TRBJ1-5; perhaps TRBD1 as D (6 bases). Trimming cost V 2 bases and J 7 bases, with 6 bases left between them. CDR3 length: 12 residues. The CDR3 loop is CASSLRGQPQHF. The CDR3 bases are TGTGCCAGCAGTTTAAGGGGGCAGCCCCAGCATTTT.

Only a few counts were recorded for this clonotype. The CDR3 region is CASSLVGAGGAYTEAFF. Written as DNA, the CDR3 is TGTGCCAGCAGCTTAGTTGGGGCAGGGGGCGCTTACACTGAAGCTTTCTTT. V usage is TRBV7-9 and J usage is TRBJ1-1; 8 nucleotides match TRBD1. After removal of 1 base from V and 3 bases from J, the junction contained 10 bases not matched to a gene. Looked up from germline, CDR1 is SEHNR and CDR2 is FQNEAQ (reference sequence). There are 17 residues in the CDR3.

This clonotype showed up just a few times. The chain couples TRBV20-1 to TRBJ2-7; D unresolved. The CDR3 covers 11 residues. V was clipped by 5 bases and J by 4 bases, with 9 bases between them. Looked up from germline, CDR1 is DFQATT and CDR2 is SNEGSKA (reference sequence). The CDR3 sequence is CSAGVPYEQYF. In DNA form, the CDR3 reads TGCAGTGCTGGGGTTCCTTACGAGCAGTACTTC.

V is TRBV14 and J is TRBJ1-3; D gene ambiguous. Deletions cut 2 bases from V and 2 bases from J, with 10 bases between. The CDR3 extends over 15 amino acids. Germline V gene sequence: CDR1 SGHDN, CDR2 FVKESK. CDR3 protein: CASSQRIRAGNTIYF. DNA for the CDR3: TGTGCCAGCAGCCAACGAATCCGGGCTGGAAACACCATATATTTT. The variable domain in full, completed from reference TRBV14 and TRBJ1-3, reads EAGVTQFPSHSVIEKGQTVTLRCDPISGHDNLYWYRRVMGKEIKFLLHFVKESKQDESGMPNNRFLAERTGGTYSTLKVQPAELEDSGVYFCASSQRIRAGNTIYFGEGSWLTVV.

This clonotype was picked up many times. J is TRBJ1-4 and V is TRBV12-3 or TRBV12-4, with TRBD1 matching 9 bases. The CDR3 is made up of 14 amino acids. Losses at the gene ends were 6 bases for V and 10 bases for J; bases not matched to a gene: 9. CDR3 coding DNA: TGTGCCAGCAGAAATTCGGACAGGGGCGGAAAACTGTTTTTT. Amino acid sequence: CASRNSDRGGKLFF.

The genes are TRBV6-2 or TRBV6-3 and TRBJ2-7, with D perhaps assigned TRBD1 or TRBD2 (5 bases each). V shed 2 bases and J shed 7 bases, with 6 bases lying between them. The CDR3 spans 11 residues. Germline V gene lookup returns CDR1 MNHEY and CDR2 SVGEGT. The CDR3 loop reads CASSYGGEQYF. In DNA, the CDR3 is TGTGCCAGCAGTTACGGGGGAGAGCAGTACTTC.

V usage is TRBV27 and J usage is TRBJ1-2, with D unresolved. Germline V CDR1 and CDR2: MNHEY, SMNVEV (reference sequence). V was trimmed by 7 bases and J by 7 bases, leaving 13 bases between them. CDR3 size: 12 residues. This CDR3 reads CASKREEGGYTF. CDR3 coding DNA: TGTGCCAGCAAACGGGAAGAGGGTGGCTACACCTTC.